The clone carrying this T cell receptor (beta chain) was seen many times. Its antigen is unidentified. Amplified TCR beta CDR3 regions were obtained using RNA transcripts as template. Second-round multiplex PCR came after a first-round RT-PCR that employed HTBI primers. TCRdb fed the multiplex PCR reads into MiXCR, producing one record per CDR3 protein. The sample yields some 390,000 distinct CDR3 sequences, about 17% seen once. This entry is derived from a study of Graves' ophthalmopathy and Graves' hyperthyroidism. Notes on the study in general: Ophthalmopathy progression was predicted by the model at less than 71% sensitivity and approximately 72% specificity.

The CDR3 has 15 residues. V was pared by 2 bases and J by 2 bases, with 9 bases between. Germline V lookup: CDR1 MNHEY, CDR2 SVGAGI. Specimen: peripheral blood. The sequence was obtained from a woman aged 18-30 years with Graves' ophthalmopathy. The chain couples TRBV6-5 to TRBJ2-2; D may match TRBD1 or TRBD2 (5 bases each). The CDR3 DNA reads as TGTGCCAGCAGTTACCGGGGCAGTAACACCGGGGAGCTGTTTTTT. Protein product: CASSYRGSNTGELFF.